This T cell receptor beta chain stems from a study of beta chain features in type 1 diabetes. Study-level points and caveats: cDNA-based reads could over-represent cells with high TCR expression. Among all four CD4+ subsets, Type 1 diabetes patients had TCRB CDR3s that were moderately but significantly shorter.

The germline gives CDR1 MNHEY, CDR2 SVGAGI. Trimming removed 6 bases from V and 6 bases from J, with 8 bases in between. The CDR3 sequence is 12 residues long. This clone showed up just a few times. As yet, its antigen is unknown. Donors underwent one heparinised blood draw, 95 to 150 mL on average. Stem cell-like memory, regulatory, central memory and naive CD4+ cells were sorted via CD45RO/CCR7/CD25/CD127/CD95/CD27. Every isolated RNA sample was fully reverse transcribed, so sequencing captured expressed TCRB transcripts. This table comes from immunoSEQ multiplex PCR, and its TCRdb copy is limited to in-frame clones, with some not included. The sample shows about 340,000 clones, over 7% of them seen only once.

This TCR was recovered from a man aged 30-40 years with type 1 diabetes. The specimen was central memory CD4+ T cells from blood. The chain uses TRBV6-5 and TRBJ1-4; perhaps TRBD1 as D (5 bases). CDR3 sequence (DNA): TGTGCCAGCAGGCAGGGATATGAAAAACTGTTTTTT. Translation gives CASRQGYEKLFF.